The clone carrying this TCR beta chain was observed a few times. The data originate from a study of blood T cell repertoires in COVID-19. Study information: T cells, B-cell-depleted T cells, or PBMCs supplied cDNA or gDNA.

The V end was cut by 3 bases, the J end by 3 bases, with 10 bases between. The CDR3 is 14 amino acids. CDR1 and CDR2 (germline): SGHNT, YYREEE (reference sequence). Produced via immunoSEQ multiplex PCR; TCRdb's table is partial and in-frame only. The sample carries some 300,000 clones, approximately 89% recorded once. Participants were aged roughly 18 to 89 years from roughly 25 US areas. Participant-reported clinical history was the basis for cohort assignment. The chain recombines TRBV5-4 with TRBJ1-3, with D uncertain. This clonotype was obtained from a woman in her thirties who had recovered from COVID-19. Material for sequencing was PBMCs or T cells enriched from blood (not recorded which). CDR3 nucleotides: TGTGCCAGCAGCTCCCAGGTGCATGGAAACACCATATATTTT. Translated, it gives CASSSQVHGNTIYF.